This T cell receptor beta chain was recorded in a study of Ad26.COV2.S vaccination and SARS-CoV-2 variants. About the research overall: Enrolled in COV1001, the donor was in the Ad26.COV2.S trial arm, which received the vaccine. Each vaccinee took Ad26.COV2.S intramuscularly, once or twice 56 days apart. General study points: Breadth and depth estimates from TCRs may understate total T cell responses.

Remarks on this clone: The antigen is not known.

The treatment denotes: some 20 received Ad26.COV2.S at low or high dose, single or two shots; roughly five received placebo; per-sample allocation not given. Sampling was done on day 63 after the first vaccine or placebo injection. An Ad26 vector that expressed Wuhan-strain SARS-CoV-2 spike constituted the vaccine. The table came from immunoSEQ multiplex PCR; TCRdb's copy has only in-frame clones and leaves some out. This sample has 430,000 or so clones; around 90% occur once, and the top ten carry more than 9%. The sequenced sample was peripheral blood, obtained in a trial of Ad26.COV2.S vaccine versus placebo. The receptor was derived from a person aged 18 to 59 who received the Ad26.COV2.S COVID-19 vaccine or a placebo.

This chain's CDR3 is CASSQGRPSYGYTF. In nucleotides, the CDR3 is TGTGCCAGCAGCCAAGGACGGCCTTCCTATGGCTACACCTTC. The rearrangement links TRBV3-1 (or the pseudogene TRBV3-2) to TRBJ1-2; D gene unclear. The germline V gene has CDR1 LGHDT and CDR2 YNNKEL (reference sequence). V was trimmed by 1 base and J by 4 bases, leaving 10 bases between them. The CDR3 sequence is 14 residues long.